This T cell receptor (beta chain) appears in the sequencing data of a study of cytomegalovirus exposure and HLA in healthy donors. The table came from immunoSEQ multiplex PCR; TCRdb's copy has only in-frame clones and leaves some out. The sample contains about 160,000 clones, approximately 96% of which appear only once. The donors belonged to the roughly 110-subject validation cohort, separate from the approximately 700-subject first cohort. The TCR sequence derives from a woman aged 18-30 years in good health and CMV-seronegative. The sample was PBMCs.

The CDR3 reads CASSSRTGSYNEQFF. The CDR3 bases are TGTGCCAGCAGCTCCCGGACAGGGTCCTACAATGAGCAGTTCTTC. This chain joins TRBV5-4 and TRBJ2-1; 8 bases match TRBD1. The CDR3 is 15 amino acids. The ends lost 3 bases at V and 1 base at J; junction bases unmatched: 3. Germline CDR1 reads SGHNT; CDR2 reads YYREEE (reference sequence).